This T cell receptor beta chain was recovered during a study of Ad26.COV2.S vaccination and SARS-CoV-2 variants. General study results and limits: Vaccine recipients showed a spike-specific TCR breadth that was higher than in placebo recipients. There was a possibility that the TCR breadth and depth analyses underestimated total T cell responses.

Remarks on this clone: No antigen is known for it.

Only in-frame clones appear in the TCRdb table, and some are missing; sequencing was by immunoSEQ multiplex PCR. The table shows about 400,000 clones, with 88% occurring only once. Treatment noted: around 19 received Ad26.COV2.S at low or high dose, single or two shots; 5 received placebo; per-sample allocation not given. The samples date from day 63 after the first vaccine or placebo injection. Donation came from an adult in Boston who was aged 18-55 years. Per the germline V gene, CDR1 is SGHKS and CDR2 is YYEKEE (reference sequence). This CDR3 is 15 amino acids long. With 0 bases clipped from V and 5 bases from J, the junction kept 5 bases outside the gene matches.

Sequenced here: peripheral blood, sampled in a trial of Ad26.COV2.S vaccine versus placebo. This clonotype was sampled from a person between 18 and 65 years old who received the Ad26.COV2.S COVID-19 vaccine or a placebo. This chain links TRBV5-5 with TRBJ1-2; 9 bases map to TRBD1. The CDR3 sequence is CASSLEQGAGYGYTF. CDR3 coding DNA: TGTGCCAGCAGCTTGGAACAGGGGGCGGGATATGGCTACACCTTC.